A single sample is the source of the 30 T cell receptor beta chains below, sequenced in a study of T cells in Graves' hyperthyroidism and ophthalmopathy. TCR beta CDR3 region amplification was performed from RNA transcripts. The HTBI primer set was used in a first-round RT-PCR of the TCR CDR3. TCRdb redid the calling of the multiplex PCR reads with MiXCR, one entry per CDR3 protein. The table records about 350,000 distinct CDR3 sequences, roughly 15% of them present only once. The sequenced sample consisted of blood. The receptors derive from a woman aged 40 to 50 with Graves' ophthalmopathy.

The CDR3 DNA sequence: TGCGCCAGCAGCCAAGATCTCTGGGTAAGGGACGAGCAGTACTTC. It is translated as CASSQDLWVRDEQYF. The chain carries TRBV4-1 and TRBJ2-7; D unresolved. Germline V CDR1 and CDR2: MGHRA, YSYEKL. Trimming left V 0 bases short and J 5 bases short, with 14 bases between. This CDR3 contains 15 residues.

This clonotype was counted between two and nine times. The genes are TRBV19 and TRBJ1-1; D gene ambiguous. The CDR3 consists of 13 residues. The ends were cut back, 3 bases at V and 5 bases at J, with 10 bases in the middle. CDR1 LNHDA and CDR2 SQIVND come from the germline V gene (reference sequence). For the CDR3, the DNA is TGTGCCAGTAGTATCTCCGGTCGGACTGAAGCTTTCTTT. This sequence encodes CASSISGRTEAFF.

This clonotype was recorded at least ten times. J is TRBJ1-4 and V is TRBV11-2; 7 bases match TRBD1. The CDR3 has 17 amino acids. CDR1 is SGHAT, CDR2 FQNNGV, per germline. V was pared by 4 bases and J by 8 bases, with 16 bases of the junction left unmatched. For the CDR3, the DNA is TGTGCCAGCAGCTGGGGGCTAACGAGGGGGCGCAGAGAAAAACTGTTTTTT. Residues: CASSWGLTRGRREKLFF. Full variable domain (missing parts from reference TRBV11-2 and TRBJ1-4): EAGVAQSPRYKIIEKRQSVAFWCNPISGHATLYWYQQILGQGPKLLIQFQNNGVVDDSQLPKDRFSAERLKGVDSTLKIQPAKLEDSAVYLCASSWGLTRGRREKLFFGSGTQLSVL.

This clonotype was counted ten times or more. This chain joins TRBV20-1 and TRBJ1-1; a weak D match, TRBD1 (5 bases). The germline V and J ends were trimmed by 4 bases and 1 base, with 10 bases remaining between them. There are 13 residues in the CDR3. Germline V gene lookup returns CDR1 DFQATT and CDR2 SNEGSKA (reference sequence). The CDR3 DNA reads TGCAGTGCTATAACAGGATGGAACACTGAAGCTTTCTTT. Protein: CSAITGWNTEAFF.

This clonotype was recorded at least ten times. This sequence joins TRBV29-1 and TRBJ1-5; weak D call: TRBD1 (5 bases). V lost 4 bases and J lost 5, with 9 bases in between. CDR3 size: 12 residues. Germline-derived CDR1 and CDR2 are SQVTM and ANQGSEA. The CDR3 DNA reads TGCAGCGTTGGGGGGGGAGATCAGCCCCAGCATTTT. Protein product: CSVGGGDQPQHF.

In regard to this clonotype: The junction shows a germline mismatch at one end, possibly a read error. The J gene is TRBJ2-7, the V gene TRBV27, with a possible D match to TRBD2 (5 bases). The length of the CDR3 is 12 residues. Per germline, CDR1 MNHEY and CDR2 SMNVEV (reference sequence). CDR3 protein: CASQAGSYERYF. The CDR3 DNA sequence: TGTGCCAGCCAGGCGGGCTCCTACGAGCGGTACTTC.

The V call is TRBV30, the J call TRBJ1-2; 7 positions agree with TRBD1. Germline V CDR1 and CDR2: GTSNPN, SVGIG (reference sequence). Trimming took 2 bases from V and 8 from J; bases not matched to a gene: 8. The CDR3 loop spans 13 amino acids. In DNA, the CDR3 is TGTGCCTGGAGTTCTAGACAGGGCCCCGGCTACACCTTC. As protein: CAWSSRQGPGYTF.

This clonotype turned up a few times. The chain carries TRBV20-1 and TRBJ1-3; no clear D gene. The CDR3 has 13 amino acids. Trimming removed 4 bases from V and 0 bases from J, with 7 bases in between. Germline loops: CDR1 DFQATT, CDR2 SNEGSKA (reference sequence). CDR3 sequence: CSATANSGNTIYF. CDR3 nucleotides: TGCAGTGCTACAGCTAACTCTGGAAACACCATATATTTT.

The rearrangement uses TRBV28 and TRBJ1-3; TRBD1 aligns across 8 bases. The CDR3 has 14 residues. V lost 4 bases, J lost 9 bases, and 8 bases stayed unmatched. CDR1 is MDHEN, CDR2 SYDVKM, per germline. CDR3 amino acids: CASSSHDRGVTIYF. The CDR3 DNA reads as TGTGCCAGCAGTTCACACGACAGGGGTGTCACCATATATTTT.

This clonotype was seen at least ten times. The rearrangement uses TRBV2 and TRBJ2-1, with TRBD2 matching 7 bases. V lost 8 bases, J lost 5 bases, and 6 bases stayed unmatched. Germline V gives CDR1 SNHLY, CDR2 FYNNEI. This CDR3 contains 13 residues. The CDR3, as DNA: TGTGCCAGCGGACTAGTCAGCAACAATGAGCAGTTCTTC. Translating it yields CASGLVSNNEQFF.

This clonotype has at least ten counts. The chain is built from TRBV5-1 and TRBJ2-7, with D tentatively TRBD1 (5 bases). The CDR3 runs 12 residues. The germline gives CDR1 SGHRS, CDR2 YFSETQ. The V end lost 3 bases, the J end lost 5 bases, and 9 bases lay between the germline ends. In DNA form, the CDR3 reads TGCGCCAGCAGCTCACAGGACAACGAGCAGTACTTC. This encodes CASSSQDNEQYF.

In its sample, this clonotype was seen many times. This rearrangement joins TRBV11-2 to TRBJ2-7; D is uncertain. Between the trimmed V and J ends, which lost 2 bases and 2 bases, there was a span of 10 bases. Germline CDR1 is SGHAT and CDR2 is FQNNGV. The CDR3 loop spans 14 amino acids. DNA of the CDR3: TGTGCCAGCAGCTTACTCTTACCTCCCTACGAGCAGTACTTC. This codes for CASSLLLPPYEQYF.

This clonotype was seen ten or more times. This chain uses TRBV27 with TRBJ2-5, with D uncertain. This CDR3 contains 14 residues. From germline, CDR1 is MNHEY and CDR2 SMNVEV (reference sequence). Trimming removed 5 bases at V and 2 bases at J, with 12 bases between. CDR3 in DNA: TGTGCCAGCAGTAATCAAAGCCCGCAAGAGACCCAGTACTTC. Translating it yields CASSNQSPQETQYF.

This clonotype was picked up many times. The J gene is TRBJ2-5, the V gene TRBV29-1; D is unresolved. The germline V gene encodes CDR1 SQVTM and CDR2 ANQGSEA. The CDR3 sequence is 10 residues long. V was cut by 2 bases and J by 5 bases, with 3 bases left in between. CDR3 amino acids: CSVERETQYF. Written as DNA, the CDR3 is TGCAGCGTTGAACGTGAGACCCAGTACTTC.

The genes are TRBV5-1 and TRBJ2-7; D remains unclear. The CDR3 consists of 15 residues. V was trimmed by 0 bases and J by 5 bases, leaving 15 bases between them. Germline V gives CDR1 SGHRS, CDR2 YFSETQ. CDR3 nucleotides: TGCGCCAGCAGCTTGGAGGGTCTTTTAGGCAACGAGCAGTACTTC. Amino acid sequence: CASSLEGLLGNEQYF.

V usage is TRBV3-1 and J usage is TRBJ2-7, with TRBD1 identical over 10 bases. Trimming cost V 8 bases and J 0 bases; bases outside gene matches: 7. Germline CDR1 LGHDT, CDR2 YNNKEL (reference sequence). This CDR3 comprises 15 residues. CDR3 bases: TGTGCCAGCTCCCGGGACAGGGGATTCTCCTACGAGCAGTACTTC. This sequence encodes CASSRDRGFSYEQYF.

This clonotype was detected only a few times. This chain joins TRBV27 and TRBJ1-6, with D possibly being TRBD1 (6 bases). This CDR3 comprises 17 residues. Germline-derived CDR1 and CDR2 are MNHEY and SMNVEV (reference sequence). V lost 6 bases and J 0 bases, leaving 15 bases between the germline ends. The CDR3 region is CASRPGQTGSYNSPLHF. The CDR3 nucleotides are TGTGCCAGCAGGCCTGGACAGACGGGCTCCTATAATTCACCCCTCCACTTT.

This clonotype was recorded at least ten times. The chain employs TRBV7-2 and TRBJ1-2, with D maybe TRBD1 (6 bases). The CDR3 runs 17 residues. Germline V CDR1 and CDR2: SGHTA, FQGNSA. Between the trimmed V and J ends, which lost 5 bases and 4 bases, there was a span of 23 bases. CDR3 nucleotide sequence: TGTGCCAGCAGCCAGAGCCTACCCGGGACACTTTCCTATGGCTACACCTTC. This encodes CASSQSLPGTLSYGYTF.

This clonotype was picked up many times. V usage is TRBV29-1 and J usage is TRBJ2-5; 10 nucleotides align to TRBD2. The CDR3 length is 17 residues. Germline assignment: CDR1 SQVTM and CDR2 ANQGSEA. V lost 7 bases to trimming and J lost 2 bases; unmatched junction nucleotides: 16. The CDR3, as DNA: TGCAGCGCCCGAGGGGCTAGCGGGGGTCGACCGCAAGAGACCCAGTACTTC. This codes for CSARGASGGRPQETQYF.

In this sample, this clonotype turned up many times. The CDR3, as DNA: TGTGCCAGCAGTTTAGGACAGGTAGGGGGGAACACTGAAGCTTTCTTT. Residues: CASSLGQVGGNTEAFF. The chain combines TRBV27 with TRBJ1-1; 7 positions agree with TRBD1. With 2 bases clipped from V and 1 base from J, the junction kept 7 bases outside the gene matches. Per the germline V gene, CDR1 is MNHEY and CDR2 is SMNVEV (reference sequence). The CDR3 loop spans 16 amino acids.

This clonotype was found a few times. The gene calls are TRBV7-9 and TRBJ2-5; the D gene is possibly TRBD2 (6 bases). The germline V and J ends were trimmed by 0 bases and 5 bases, with 16 bases remaining between them. The CDR3 totals 16 residues. Per germline, CDR1 SEHNR and CDR2 FQNEAQ (reference sequence). The CDR3 nucleotides are TGTGCCAGCAGCTTAGCAATCCCCGGGCGGGGTGAGACCCAGTACTTC. It is translated as CASSLAIPGRGETQYF.

This clonotype was counted a few times. The rearrangement uses TRBV18 and TRBJ2-7; 12 positions agree with TRBD2. The CDR3 is 15 amino acids. Unmatched junction bases numbered 5, after V lost 3 bases and J lost 5 bases. Germline loops: CDR1 KGHSH, CDR2 LQKENI. CDR3 DNA sequence: TGTGCCAGCTCACCCGGACTAGCGGGATCCGACGAGCAGTACTTC. Its protein product is CASSPGLAGSDEQYF.

This clonotype turned up a few times. V gene TRBV12-3 or TRBV12-4 combines with J gene TRBJ2-6, with D possibly TRBD2 on 5 matching bases. The CDR3 is 19 amino acids. With 3 bases removed from V and 0 bases from J, the gap between germline ends came to 18 bases. The CDR3, as DNA: TGTGCCAGCAGTTTTCAAAGCGAGGGTCCTACCTCTGGGGCCAACGTCCTGACTTTC. Translation: CASSFQSEGPTSGANVLTF.

This clonotype was detected many times. V gene TRBV6-1 combines with J gene TRBJ1-2, with TRBD1 identical over 12 bases. The V gene end was trimmed by 8 bases and the J gene end by 7 bases; junction bases not matched to a gene: 11. The CDR3 totals 15 residues. Germline-derived CDR1 and CDR2 are MNHNS and SASEGT. CDR3 loop: CASRNWGQGASGYTF. CDR3 sequence (DNA): TGTGCCAGCCGCAACTGGGGACAGGGGGCGTCTGGCTACACCTTC.

The chain joins TRBV19 to TRBJ1-6; D gene uncertain. The germline V and J ends were trimmed by 11 bases and 7 bases, with 15 bases remaining between them. This CDR3 has 13 residues. The V gene's germline CDR1 is LNHDA and CDR2 SQIVND (reference sequence). The CDR3 DNA sequence: TGTGCCTCTGCCCTGGGTTACAATTCACCCCTCCACTTT. This translates into CASALGYNSPLHF.

This clonotype was counted many times. The chain has TRBV24-1 and TRBJ2-2; 9 nucleotides match TRBD1. Germline CDR1 is KGHDR and CDR2 is SFDVKD. The CDR3 is 17 residues long. V lost 4 bases to trimming and J lost 1 base; unmatched junction nucleotides: 6. The CDR3 DNA follows: TGTGCCACCAGTGACCCTCGACAGGGGGGGAACACCGGGGAGCTGTTTTTT. This sequence encodes CATSDPRQGGNTGELFF.

This clonotype was observed many times. The V call is TRBV11-2, the J call TRBJ2-5, with TRBD2 matching 14 bases. V trimming: 5 bases; J trimming: 2 bases; junction bases outside the gene matches: 7. The CDR3 extends over 17 amino acids. Looked up from germline, CDR1 is SGHAT and CDR2 is FQNNGV. As DNA, the CDR3 is TGTGCCAGCAGCCCAGGTGGGACTAGCGGGGGACAAGAGACCCAGTACTTC. It translates to CASSPGGTSGGQETQYF.

Ten or more counts support this clonotype. The chain carries TRBV27 and TRBJ1-6, with D hard to call. Germline CDR1 MNHEY, CDR2 SMNVEV (reference sequence). This CDR3 spans 14 amino acids. V was pared by 1 base and J by 5 bases, with 6 bases between. In nucleotides, the CDR3 is TGTGCCAGCAGTTTATTGCTGAATAATTCACCCCTCCACTTT. Its translation: CASSLLLNNSPLHF.

This clonotype appeared many times. This chain joins TRBV6-1 and TRBJ1-1; D is ambiguous. Germline lookup yields CDR1 MNHNS and CDR2 SASEGT. V lost 5 bases and J lost 0, with 13 bases in between. The CDR3 contains 15 residues. CDR3 in DNA: TGTGCCAGCAGTTACCGCGGGGTTATGAACACTGAAGCTTTCTTT. Translating gives CASSYRGVMNTEAFF.

CDR3 amino acids: CASSPSQSSYEQYF. CDR3 coding DNA: TGTGCCAGCTCACCATCACAGAGCTCCTACGAGCAGTACTTC. The V call is TRBV18, the J call TRBJ2-7; D is ambiguous. Trimming stripped 2 bases from V and 0 bases from J, with 8 bases between. CDR1 is KGHSH, CDR2 LQKENI, per germline. The CDR3 runs to 14 residues.